The 22 T cell receptor beta chains reported below all come from one sample, sequenced in a study of shared clonotypes between healthy human individuals. TCRdb's table, derived via immunoSEQ multiplex PCR, lists solely in-frame clones and lacks some. The profile covers some 2.1 million clones, with about 95% appearing a single time and roughly 1.1% taken by the ten largest. Positive CCR7 selection of CD45RO-negative cells yielded the naive CD8 cells, and terminally differentiated effector memory CD45RA+ cells were excluded. The specimen was naive CD8+ T cells sorted from blood. The receptors originated from a young man in good health.

This chain connects TRBV14 to TRBJ1-1, with 7 bases lining up with TRBD1. Germline CDR1 reads SGHDN; CDR2 reads FVKESK. The CDR3 has 12 amino acids. J lost 7 bases, V lost 4 bases, and 3 bases had no gene match. In nucleotides, the CDR3 is TGTGCCAGCAGCCCAGGGGACAGTGAAGCTTTCTTT. It is translated as CASSPGDSEAFF.

The chain employs TRBV6-1 and TRBJ1-3; D uncertain. The germline V gene has CDR1 MNHNS and CDR2 SASEGT. The CDR3 is 15 amino acids. V lost 1 base, J lost 2 bases, and 9 bases lay in between. The CDR3: CASSEVGGAGNTIYF. CDR3 DNA: TGTGCCAGCAGTGAAGTTGGTGGGGCTGGAAACACCATATATTTT.

The chain uses TRBV5-1 and TRBJ2-3, with 8 bases aligning to TRBD2. There are 18 residues in the CDR3. The germline V gene has CDR1 SGHRS and CDR2 YFSETQ. V shed 3 bases and J 1 base; nucleotides not matched to a gene: 13. The CDR3, as DNA: TGCGCCAGCAGCTCCCCCTCGGGGGGGCGGTGGGGCACAGATACGCAGTATTTT. Translation gives CASSSPSGGRWGTDTQYF.

This chain joins TRBV11-2 and TRBJ2-7; D might be TRBD2 (6 bases). The V and J ends lost 1 base and 4 bases respectively, with 14 bases between them. There are 15 residues in the CDR3. Per germline, CDR1 SGHAT and CDR2 FQNNGV. CDR3 sequence: CASSLGRVGSYEQYF. CDR3 DNA sequence: TGTGCCAGCAGCTTAGGGAGGGTTGGAAGTTACGAGCAGTACTTC. The variable domain in full, with the rest retrieved from reference TRBV11-2 and TRBJ2-7, is EAGVAQSPRYKIIEKRQSVAFWCNPISGHATLYWYQQILGQGPKLLIQFQNNGVVDDSQLPKDRFSAERLKGVDSTLKIQPAKLEDSAVYLCASSLGRVGSYEQYFGPGTRLTVT.

The chain has TRBV5-6 and TRBJ2-2; the D is unclear. The V and J ends lost 5 bases and 4 bases respectively, with 21 bases between them. The CDR3 is 17 residues long. The V gene's germline CDR1 is SGHDT and CDR2 YYEEEE. CDR3 amino acids: CASSGSSLVRITGELFF. DNA of the CDR3: TGTGCCAGCAGTGGTTCGAGTTTGGTCCGAATCACCGGGGAGCTGTTTTTT. Looking up the rest from reference TRBV5-6 and TRBJ2-2 gives the full variable domain: DAGVTQSPTHLIKTRGQQVTLRCSPKSGHDTVSWYQQALGQGPQFIFQYYEEEERQRGNFPDRFSGHQFPNYSSELNVNALLLGDSALYLCASSGSSLVRITGELFFGEGSRLTVL.

The V and J genes are TRBV9 and TRBJ2-3; the match to TRBD2 covers 7 bases. Germline loops: CDR1 SGDLS, CDR2 YYNGEE. Germline trimming cut 0 bases from V and 7 bases from J; bases unmatched to any gene: 11. The length of the CDR3 is 16 residues. The CDR3 protein is CASSVVASGLLNTQYF. In DNA, the CDR3 is TGTGCCAGCAGCGTAGTCGCTAGCGGACTCCTGAATACGCAGTATTTT.

The chain carries TRBV6-5 and TRBJ1-1; no clear D gene. The CDR3 covers 13 residues. Trimming took 6 bases from V and 3 from J, leaving 11 bases between them. The germline V gene encodes CDR1 MNHEY and CDR2 SVGAGI. In DNA, the CDR3 is TGTGCCAGCAGCCCCGACCGCGACACTGAAGCTTTCTTT. Translating it yields CASSPDRDTEAFF.

The chain recombines TRBV19 with TRBJ2-7; D may be TRBD1 (5 bases). Looked up from germline, CDR1 is LNHDA and CDR2 is SQIVND (reference sequence). The CDR3 totals 15 residues. Trimming left V 6 bases short and J 2 bases short, with 17 bases between. The chain's CDR3 is CASRLRGADPYEQYF. CDR3 sequence (DNA): TGTGCCAGTAGGTTAAGGGGCGCGGACCCCTACGAGCAGTACTTC. The variable domain in full, completed from reference TRBV19 and TRBJ2-7, reads DGGITQSPKYLFRKEGQNVTLSCEQNLNHDAMYWYRQDPGQGLRLIYYSQIVNDFQKGDIAEGYSVSREKKESFPLTVTSAQKNPTAFYLCASRLRGADPYEQYFGPGTRLTVT.

The chain employs TRBV7-9 and TRBJ2-7; a possible D gene is TRBD1 (6 bases). The germline CDR1 and CDR2 sequences are SEHNR and FQNEAQ (reference sequence). Trimming shortened V by 5 bases and J by 2 bases, and 13 bases separated the two germline ends. This CDR3 contains 14 residues. CDR3 in DNA: TGTGCCAGCAGCACCCCGACAGGTACCTACGAGCAGTACTTC. Translation gives CASSTPTGTYEQYF.

The chain is built from TRBV5-6 and TRBJ2-7, with 8 bases matching TRBD1. The CDR3 contains 16 residues. Germline V gene data show CDR1 as SGHDT and CDR2 as YYEEEE. Germline trimming cut 2 bases from V and 2 bases from J; bases unmatched to any gene: 9. The CDR3 DNA reads as TGTGCCAGCAGCTTTGTGGGGACAGGCTTAACCTACGAGCAGTACTTC. This codes for CASSFVGTGLTYEQYF.

CDR3 amino acids: CASSPFPAGAYEQYF. The CDR3 DNA reads TGTGCCAGCAGCCCATTCCCGGCAGGGGCCTACGAGCAGTACTTC. This chain links TRBV2 with TRBJ2-7; a possible D gene is TRBD1 (6 bases). Per germline, CDR1 SNHLY and CDR2 FYNNEI. The CDR3 has 15 residues. Trimming took off 6 bases at V and 2 bases at J, with 17 bases between the two ends.

The chain combines TRBV11-2 with TRBJ2-7; TRBD1 or TRBD2 may be the D gene (5 bases each). V was cut by 1 base and J by 7 bases, with 11 bases left in between. The V gene's germline CDR1 is SGHAT and CDR2 FQNNGV. The CDR3 contains 13 residues. Here the CDR3 DNA reads TGTGCCAGCAGCTTAGGGGACCCAGGGGAGCAGTACTTC. It specifies CASSLGDPGEQYF.

The chain uses TRBV27 and TRBJ2-7, with D uncertain. The ends were cut back, 2 bases at V and 2 bases at J, with 13 bases in the middle. Germline V gene lookup returns CDR1 MNHEY and CDR2 SMNVEV (reference sequence). The CDR3 runs to 15 residues. CDR3 sequence reads: CASSLTWVDPYEQYF. The CDR3 region has the DNA TGTGCCAGCAGTTTAACCTGGGTCGACCCCTACGAGCAGTACTTC.

The chain recombines TRBV27 with TRBJ2-1; 7 bases are shared with TRBD1. The V and J ends lost 5 bases and 5 bases, in that order; junction bases with no gene match: 12. Per germline, CDR1 MNHEY and CDR2 SMNVEV (reference sequence). This CDR3 is built from 16 residues. The CDR3 loop reads CASSPLGQGVNNEQFF. Here the CDR3 DNA reads TGTGCCAGCAGTCCCCTCGGTCAGGGGGTTAACAATGAGCAGTTCTTC.

The V and J genes are TRBV2 and TRBJ2-6, with D hard to call. CDR1 and CDR2 (germline): SNHLY, FYNNEI. V was trimmed by 3 bases and J by 0 bases, leaving 9 bases between them. The CDR3 totals 16 residues. The CDR3 DNA is TGTGCCAGCAGTGATCCGGCGCGCTCTGGGGCCAACGTCCTGACTTTC. It specifies CASSDPARSGANVLTF.

This chain links TRBV2 with TRBJ2-7; 7 positions match TRBD2. The CDR3 has 13 residues. The ends lost 4 bases at V and 6 bases at J; junction bases unmatched: 6. CDR1 is SNHLY, CDR2 FYNNEI, per germline. The CDR3 sequence: CASSGGGLIEQYF. The CDR3, as DNA: TGTGCCAGCAGTGGCGGGGGTCTTATCGAGCAGTACTTC.

J is TRBJ2-7 and V is TRBV14, with D perhaps TRBD1 (6 bases). The germline V gene encodes CDR1 SGHDN and CDR2 FVKESK. V lost 7 bases and J lost 0, with 13 bases in between. This CDR3 comprises 14 residues. The CDR3 nucleotides read TGTGCCAGCAACTCCGGGACAACCTCCTACGAGCAGTACTTC. Amino acids: CASNSGTTSYEQYF.

The rearrangement joins TRBV4-3 to TRBJ1-1, with a weak D call TRBD1 (5 bases). CDR3 length: 14 amino acids. CDR1 is LGHNA and CDR2 is YSLEER in the germline V gene. Trimming pared 3 bases from V and 1 base from J, leaving 9 bases between. This CDR3 reads CASSHLRENTEAFF. The CDR3 bases are TGCGCCAGCAGCCACCTCAGGGAGAACACTGAAGCTTTCTTT.

This chain connects TRBV10-3 to TRBJ2-2; D not resolved. V lost 2 bases, J lost 1 base, and 11 bases lay in between. CDR3 length: 16 residues. Germline loops: CDR1 ENHRY, CDR2 SYGVKD. The CDR3 DNA reads TGTGCCATCAGTGAGCCTACGGTTAGGAACACCGGGGAGCTGTTTTTT. Translation: CAISEPTVRNTGELFF.

This sequence joins TRBV25-1 and TRBJ2-1; 11 nucleotides match TRBD2. The CDR3 consists of 16 residues. Trimming at V came to 2 bases and at J to 0 bases, leaving 0 bases not matched to a gene. Germline V gives CDR1 MGHDK, CDR2 SYGVNS. The CDR3 sequence is CASSETSGSSYNEQFF. DNA of the CDR3: TGTGCCAGCAGTGAAACTAGCGGGAGCTCCTACAATGAGCAGTTCTTC. The full variable domain, its missing parts supplied by reference TRBV25-1 and TRBJ2-1, is EADIYQTPRYLVIGTGKKITLECSQTMGHDKMYWYQQDPGMELHLIHYSYGVNSTEKGDLSSESTVSRIRTEHFPLTLESARPSHTSQYLCASSETSGSSYNEQFFGPGTRLTVL.

This clone was recorded once. The chain carries TRBV7-9 and TRBJ1-2; 8 nucleotides agree with TRBD1. The CDR3 loop spans 15 amino acids. V lost 5 bases, J lost 6 bases, and 11 bases stayed unmatched. Germline CDR1 reads SEHNR; CDR2 reads FQNEAQ (reference sequence). DNA of the CDR3: TGTGCCAGCAGCGGATACGGACAGGGAAGTCATGGCTACACCTTC. Protein: CASSGYGQGSHGYTF.

This sequence joins TRBV27 and TRBJ2-2; 13 bases fit TRBD2. The CDR3 covers 17 residues. From germline, CDR1 is MNHEY and CDR2 SMNVEV (reference sequence). V gave up 2 bases and J gave up 6 bases; unmatched junction bases: 6. The CDR3 protein is CASSLILAGGPAGELFF. CDR3 bases: TGTGCCAGCAGTTTAATACTAGCGGGAGGGCCGGCCGGGGAGCTGTTTTTT.